One T cell receptor (beta chain) is described in this entry. Its antigen target is currently unknown. No much larger clonotype is one base removed from it; base qualities were not supplied. V and J are truncated by 2 bases and 0 bases respectively, leaving an intervening sequence of 6 bases. The germline V gene provides CDR1 SGHRS and CDR2 YFSETQ. The CDR3 contains 13 residues, cysteine and phenylalanine counted. The read is trimmed to its CDR3 DNA, 39 bases read in frame from base 1. Reading the label with the study, this specimen's time point is: cells obtained before transplantation from donor or recipient. CD3+CD4+ and CD3+CD8+ populations were FACS-sorted from unstimulated pre-transplant donor and recipient cells taken from spleen or lymph nodes. Library prep was done by the immunoSEQ multiplex PCR assay. For most patients, genomic DNA was isolated with the Qiagen DNeasy Blood and Tissue Kit and shipped frozen to Adaptive Biotechnologies for TCR sequencing. For most patients, high-throughput TCR-beta CDR3 sequencing of genomic DNA was performed by Adaptive Biotechnologies. The study's own analysis went as follows. TCR sequencing data for 15 to 20 patients were retrieved from Adaptive's ImmunoSEQ software; a few other patients were processed with MiXCR and VDJtools. CD4 versus CD8 sorting errors were corrected by removing sequences found in both subsets at a frequency ratio below 5:1. CDR3 nucleotide sequences shared by donor and recipient were removed because the origin of these sequences could not be assigned. Alloreactive clones required at least 2-fold expansion over unstimulated cells and minimum CFSE-low frequency of 0.002% (template counts) or 0.001% (read counts). Clones were considered mappable if detected in sequenced pre-transplant spleen, lymph node, or MLR CFSE-low populations of the donor or recipient. Cumulative frequency of alloreactive clones was calculated as a percentage of all sequences weighted by copy number. Drawn from immuneACCESS, this table holds only the in-frame rearrangements with V and J called that TCRdb kept. Clones are partly lost; checked studies trace under half to an unresolved V gene and leave the rest unexplained. V, J and clone size are those of that table, while D and trimming were read from the DNA. The sample table records tens of thousands of clones; roughly 94% of these occur just once. Around 0.54% of the sample comes from the top ten.

These data originate in a study of graft-versus-host responses after intestinal transplantation (dated by TCRdb to the early 2020s). Some background on the complete study: The transplants that recipients received were multivisceral, liver-intestinal, or isolated intestinal. Rather than being sequenced by the commercial service, samples from a few later patients were sequenced in-house on an Illumina MiSeq and processed with MiXCR. To identify alloreactive clones, pre-transplant mixed lymphocyte reaction products were sequenced and compared with unstimulated pre-transplant donor and recipient T cells. All recipients received anti-thymocyte globulin induction followed by maintenance tacrolimus and steroids for approximately 3 years. The cohort enrolled 20 to 25 intestinal transplant recipients including one retransplant, and a few patients lacking pretransplant specimens were excluded. A peak of at least 4% donor T cells among recipient peripheral blood mononuclear cells was the definition used for donor T cell macrochimerism. Bulk TCR-beta CDR3 sequencing was used to track graft-versus-host and host-versus-graft alloreactive T cell clones in the graft, circulation and bone marrow after intestinal transplantation. Summary of the overall study and its limitations: In the allografts of patients with donor T cell macrochimerism, GvH to HvG T cell clonal ratios were high. GvH clones turned up in recipient bone marrow, with some appearing earlier in ileal mucosa or blood, a pattern consistent with an intestinal mucosal origin. Conclusions were limited by the relatively low number and heterogeneity of intestinal transplant patients. Early after transplant, declines in HvG clones were associated with peak levels of circulating GvH clones.

The sequence was obtained from a human donor who received an intestinal transplant. The chain was built from TRBV5-1 and TRBJ2-7; the D gene assignment is ambiguous. The source material was unstimulated CD8+ T cells sorted from spleen or lymph node cells, sampled before intestinal transplant. The CDR3 is CASSFSNSYEQYF. The bases are TGCGCCAGCAGCTTTAGCAACTCCTACGAGCAGTACTTC.